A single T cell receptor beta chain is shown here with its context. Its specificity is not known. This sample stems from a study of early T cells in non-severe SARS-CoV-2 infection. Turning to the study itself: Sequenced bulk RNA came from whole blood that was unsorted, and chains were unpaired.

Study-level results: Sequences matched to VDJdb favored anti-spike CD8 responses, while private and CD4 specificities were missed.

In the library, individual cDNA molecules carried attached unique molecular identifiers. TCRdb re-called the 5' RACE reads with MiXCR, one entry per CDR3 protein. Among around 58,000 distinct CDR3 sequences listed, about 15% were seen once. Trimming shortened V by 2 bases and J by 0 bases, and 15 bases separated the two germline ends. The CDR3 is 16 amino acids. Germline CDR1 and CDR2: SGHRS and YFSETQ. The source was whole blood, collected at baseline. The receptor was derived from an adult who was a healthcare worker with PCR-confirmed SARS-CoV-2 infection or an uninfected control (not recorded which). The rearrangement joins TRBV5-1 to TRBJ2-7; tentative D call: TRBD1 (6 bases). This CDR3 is CASSFSGTTSSYEQYF. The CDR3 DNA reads TGCGCCAGCAGCTTCTCCGGGACAACAAGCTCCTACGAGCAGTACTTC.